Given below is one TCR beta chain in context. The data belong to a study of Ad26.COV2.S vaccination and SARS-CoV-2 variants. Across the whole study: Vaccine-arm donor from the placebo-controlled COV1001 Ad26.COV2.S trial. Once or twice, 56 days apart, Ad26.COV2.S was delivered intramuscularly.

This CDR3 spans 13 amino acids. The germline CDR1 and CDR2 sequences are ENHRY and SYGVKD. With 2 bases removed from V and 7 bases from J, the gap between germline ends came to 11 bases. Method: immunoSEQ multiplex PCR; TCRdb's copy keeps in-frame clones and lacks some. Of fewer than 600,000 clones in the sample, nearly 90% were seen once. Sample treatment: around 19 received Ad26.COV2.S at low or high dose, single or two shots; 5 received placebo; per-sample allocation not given. The investigators took samples on day 63 after the first vaccine or placebo injection. The J gene is TRBJ1-1, the V gene TRBV10-3, with a possible D match to TRBD1 (6 bases). The receptor comes from a person aged 18 to 65 who received the Ad26.COV2.S COVID-19 vaccine or a placebo. The sequencing here drew on peripheral blood, taken in a trial of Ad26.COV2.S vaccine versus placebo. For the CDR3, the DNA is TGTGCCATCAGTGAGGAACAGGGTAGTGAAGCTTTCTTT. This codes for CAISEEQGSEAFF.